The next 28 T cell receptor beta chains were all read from a single sample in a study of fetal regulatory T cell absence and autoimmunity. Repertoires were generated with immunoSEQ multiplex PCR, while TCRdb's copy carries only in-frame clones and drops some. Among more than 90,000 clones listed, about three quarters were seen once. Sequencing was performed on pancreas tissue. The receptor source for this set is a male donor with IPEX syndrome.

This chain links TRBV30 with TRBJ1-5; no clear D. The CDR3 sequence is 12 residues long. Per the germline V gene, CDR1 is GTSNPN and CDR2 is SVGIG (reference sequence). V was trimmed by 2 bases and J by 0 bases, leaving 2 bases between them. CDR3 region: CAWSTSNQPQHF. The CDR3 nucleotides are TGTGCCTGGAGTACTAGCAATCAGCCCCAGCATTTT. The full variable domain, its missing parts supplied by reference TRBV30 and TRBJ1-5, is SQTIHQWPATLVQPVGSPLSLECTVEGTSNPNLYWYRQAAGRGLQLLFYSVGIGQISSEVPQNLSASRPQDRQFILSSKKLLLSDSGFYLCAWSTSNQPQHFGDGTRLSIL.

V gene TRBV5-6 combines with J gene TRBJ1-2; D gene unclear. This CDR3 comprises 13 residues. Germline assignment: CDR1 SGHDT and CDR2 YYEEEE. V was trimmed by 0 bases and J by 2 bases, leaving 5 bases between them. The CDR3 DNA reads as TGTGCCAGCAGCTTGGACGGGAACTATGGCTACACCTTC. Translation gives CASSLDGNYGYTF.

The gene calls are TRBV10-3 and TRBJ2-5, with 8 nucleotides matching TRBD2. V dropped 8 bases and J dropped 0; count of bases not matched to a gene: 8. Germline-derived CDR1 and CDR2 are ENHRY and SYGVKD. The CDR3 has 15 amino acids. CDR3 protein: CAIGRAGENQETQYF. CDR3 bases: TGTGCCATCGGGAGAGCGGGAGAGAACCAAGAGACCCAGTACTTC.

This clone was recorded a few times. The chain recombines TRBV27 with TRBJ1-2, with 7 bases lining up with TRBD1. Germline lookup yields CDR1 MNHEY and CDR2 SMNVEV (reference sequence). CDR3 length: 13 residues. The V and J ends lost 6 bases and 2 bases, in that order; junction bases with no gene match: 3. As DNA, the CDR3 is TGTGCCAGCAGCAAGGGACAGAACTATGGCTACACCTTC. It is translated as CASSKGQNYGYTF.

This clone was seen a handful of times. CDR3 sequence: CASSAGTGLYEQYF. In nucleotides, the CDR3 is TGTGCCAGCAGCGCCGGGACAGGGCTCTACGAGCAGTACTTC. The chain carries TRBV27 and TRBJ2-7; 9 bases match TRBD1. Germline CDR1 MNHEY, CDR2 SMNVEV (reference sequence). This CDR3 region has 14 residues. The J segment lost 3 bases and the V segment lost 6 bases, leaving 6 bases of the junction unmatched.

CDR3 nucleotide sequence: TGCGCCAGCAGCCAAGATCGGGACAGTAACACTGAAGCTTTCTTT. Translated, it gives CASSQDRDSNTEAFF. The chain employs TRBV4-3 and TRBJ1-1, with 7 bases matching TRBD1. CDR3 length: 15 residues. Trimming at V came to 0 bases and at J to 2 bases, leaving 3 bases not matched to a gene. Germline loops: CDR1 LGHNA, CDR2 YSLEER.

CDR3 sequence reads: CASSLGGQGDGETQYF. The DNA of the CDR3 is TGTGCCAGCAGCTTAGGAGGACAGGGGGACGGAGAGACCCAGTACTTC. This chain links TRBV7-9 with TRBJ2-5, with 10 bases identical to TRBD1. This CDR3 has 16 residues. V shed 1 base and J 4 bases; nucleotides not matched to a gene: 6. The germline gives CDR1 SEHNR, CDR2 FQNEAQ (reference sequence). Full variable domain (outside the CDR3, taken from reference TRBV7-9 and TRBJ2-5): DTGVSQNPRHKITKRGQNVTFRCDPISEHNRLYWYRQTLGQGPEFLTYFQNEAQLEKSRLLSDRFSAERPKGSFSTLEIQRTEQGDSAMYLCASSLGGQGDGETQYFGPGTRLLVL.

The chain combines TRBV7-2 with TRBJ2-1; TRBD2 matches at 10 bases. The CDR3 extends over 16 amino acids. CDR1 SGHTA and CDR2 FQGNSA come from the germline V gene. The V gene end was trimmed by 3 bases and the J gene end by 7 bases; junction bases not matched to a gene: 9. In DNA form, the CDR3 reads TGTGCCAGCAGCTTGGCTGGGACTAGCGCCTTGAATGAGCAGTTCTTC. Its protein product is CASSLAGTSALNEQFF.

This clone was seen a few times. This chain joins TRBV5-6 and TRBJ2-7, with D perhaps matching TRBD2 (6 bases). The CDR3 covers 16 residues. V was shortened by 3 bases and J by 2 bases, with 18 bases between the two germline ends. Germline assignment: CDR1 SGHDT and CDR2 YYEEEE. DNA of the CDR3: TGTGCCAGCAGCTCGGGACCGGGACTTTTGCCCTACGAGCAGTACTTC. It translates to CASSSGPGLLPYEQYF.

This chain links TRBV11-3 with TRBJ1-2, with 7 nucleotides matching TRBD1. The CDR3 is made up of 17 amino acids. The V gene's germline CDR1 is SGHNT and CDR2 YENEEA. V lost 0 bases to trimming and J lost 2 bases; unmatched junction nucleotides: 9. CDR3 loop: CASSLDLNRGLNYGYTF. CDR3 nucleotides: TGTGCCAGCAGCTTAGATCTAAACAGGGGTCTAAACTATGGCTACACCTTC.

V gene TRBV10-2 combines with J gene TRBJ2-7; a weak D match, TRBD1 (5 bases). V was clipped by 8 bases and J by 2 bases, with 13 bases between them. Looked up from germline, CDR1 is WSHSY and CDR2 is SAAADI. CDR3 length equals 13 residues. The CDR3 here is CASLLTAPYEQYF. The CDR3 nucleotides read TGCGCCAGCCTCCTGACAGCCCCCTACGAGCAGTACTTC.

This clone turned up a few times. The chain is built from TRBV27 and TRBJ2-7; the D is unclear. Per the germline V gene, CDR1 is MNHEY and CDR2 is SMNVEV (reference sequence). The CDR3 spans 13 residues. The V end was cut by 4 bases, the J end by 3 bases, with 10 bases between. CDR3 sequence reads: CASSSSYGYEQYF. The DNA of the CDR3 is TGTGCCAGCAGTTCATCGTACGGCTACGAGCAGTACTTC.

This chain connects TRBV30 to TRBJ2-7, with D possibly TRBD1 on 6 matching bases. The CDR3 runs 13 residues. CDR1 is GTSNPN and CDR2 is SVGIG in the germline V gene (reference sequence). V lost 3 bases and J lost 3, with 12 bases in between. CDR3 bases: TGTGCCTGGAGAAACAGGGCGGGCTACGAGCAGTACTTC. This codes for CAWRNRAGYEQYF. Using reference TRBV30 and TRBJ2-7 for the parts outside the CDR3, the full variable domain is SQTIHQWPATLVQPVGSPLSLECTVEGTSNPNLYWYRQAAGRGLQLLFYSVGIGQISSEVPQNLSASRPQDRQFILSSKKLLLSDSGFYLCAWRNRAGYEQYFGPGTRLTVT.

The J gene is TRBJ2-1, the V gene TRBV5-4, with 7 bases lining up with TRBD1. CDR1 and CDR2 (germline): SGHNT, YYREEE (reference sequence). The ends lost 5 bases at V and 4 bases at J; junction bases unmatched: 15. This CDR3 has 17 amino acids. As DNA, the CDR3 is TGTGCCAGCAGACAGGGGCGCGTTCTTGGCCTGTACAATGAGCAGTTCTTC. This translates into CASRQGRVLGLYNEQFF.

The chain has TRBV18 and TRBJ2-7; D remains ambiguous. CDR3 length equals 13 residues. From germline, CDR1 is KGHSH and CDR2 LQKENI. V was shortened by 3 bases and J by 0 bases, with 6 bases between the two germline ends. The CDR3 loop reads CASSPSSSYEQYF. The CDR3 region has the DNA TGTGCCAGCTCACCTAGCAGCTCCTACGAGCAGTACTTC.

This clone was recorded a few times. The V gene is TRBV7-9, the J gene TRBJ1-6; no reliable D call. V was cut by 3 bases and J by 6 bases, with 6 bases left in between. CDR3 length: 13 residues. Per the germline V gene, CDR1 is SEHNR and CDR2 is FQNEAQ (reference sequence). CDR3 sequence: CASSLGVNSPLHF. The CDR3 DNA sequence: TGTGCCAGCAGCTTGGGAGTTAATTCACCCCTCCACTTT.

This clone showed up just a few times. The chain is built from TRBV6-1 and TRBJ2-2; D possibly corresponds to TRBD2 (7 bases). V lost 3 bases, J lost 7 bases, and 15 bases lay in between. This CDR3 is 15 amino acids long. Per germline, CDR1 MNHNS and CDR2 SASEGT. CDR3 region: CASSDWGGAIGELFF. The DNA for the CDR3 is TGTGCCAGCAGTGATTGGGGGGGGGCCATCGGGGAGCTGTTTTTT.

The chain links TRBV6-7 to TRBJ2-2, with 7 bases aligning to TRBD1. TRBV6-7 is an ORF, with its function uncertain. The V and J ends lost 0 bases and 2 bases, in that order; junction bases with no gene match: 6. CDR3 length: 17 residues. CDR3 loop: CASSYSSRTGNTGELFF. The DNA of the CDR3 is TGTGCCAGCAGTTACTCTAGTAGGACAGGTAACACCGGGGAGCTGTTTTTT.

The chain carries TRBV19 and TRBJ2-2; D is ambiguous. V was pared by 6 bases and J by 1 base, with 0 bases between. The CDR3 spans 11 residues. Germline-derived CDR1 and CDR2 are LNHDA and SQIVND (reference sequence). The CDR3 loop reads CASRNTGELFF. DNA of the CDR3: TGTGCCAGTAGGAACACCGGGGAGCTGTTTTTT.

V and J are TRBV11-2 and TRBJ2-1, with TRBD2 identical over 8 bases. Germline loops: CDR1 SGHAT, CDR2 FQNNGV. With 1 base clipped from V and 2 bases from J, the junction kept 4 bases outside the gene matches. This CDR3 spans 16 amino acids. CDR3 residues: CASSLVAGLAYNEQFF. CDR3 nucleotides: TGTGCCAGCAGCTTAGTAGCGGGACTAGCCTACAATGAGCAGTTCTTC.

V usage is TRBV19 and J usage is TRBJ1-1; TRBD1 is a possible D gene (6 bases). There are 15 residues in the CDR3. The V and J ends lost 7 bases and 0 bases respectively, with 15 bases between them. From germline, CDR1 is LNHDA and CDR2 SQIVND (reference sequence). As DNA, the CDR3 is TGTGCCAGTAAGGGCAGGGGCTACTTGAACACTGAAGCTTTCTTT. Translating gives CASKGRGYLNTEAFF. The full variable domain, rest sourced from reference TRBV19 and TRBJ1-1, is DGGITQSPKYLFRKEGQNVTLSCEQNLNHDAMYWYRQDPGQGLRLIYYSQIVNDFQKGDIAEGYSVSREKKESFPLTVTSAQKNPTAFYLCASKGRGYLNTEAFFGQGTRLTVV.

This clone appeared a few times. J is TRBJ2-7 and V is TRBV9; D not resolved. CDR3 length: 14 residues. Germline V lookup: CDR1 SGDLS, CDR2 YYNGEE. V was shortened by 0 bases and J by 3 bases, with 10 bases between the two germline ends. The CDR3 nucleotides read TGTGCCAGCAGCGTAGCTCCAGCCAACTACGAGCAGTACTTC. Translating gives CASSVAPANYEQYF.

J is TRBJ2-1 and V is TRBV13, with 7 bases that match TRBD2. Germline CDR1 and CDR2: PRHDT and FYEKMQ (reference sequence). After removal of 4 bases from V and 4 bases from J, the junction contained 7 bases not matched to a gene. This CDR3 is built from 15 residues. The CDR3 sequence is CASSYSGLGYNEQFF. CDR3 sequence (DNA): TGTGCCAGCAGCTACTCTGGACTAGGTTACAATGAGCAGTTCTTC.

The chain combines TRBV30 with TRBJ1-2, with D uncertain. The CDR3 spans 15 residues. Germline V gene data show CDR1 as GTSNPN and CDR2 as SVGIG (reference sequence). V lost 1 base to trimming and J lost 2 bases, with 14 bases between them. CDR3 loop: CAWSGRGAANYGYTF. Here the CDR3 DNA reads TGTGCCTGGAGTGGGCGGGGTGCCGCAAACTATGGCTACACCTTC.

The chain joins TRBV13 to TRBJ1-3, with no clear D. V dropped 5 bases and J dropped 0 bases, with 8 bases sitting between them. Germline CDR1 and CDR2: PRHDT and FYEKMQ (reference sequence). The CDR3 runs to 14 residues. The CDR3 coding sequence is TGTGCCAGCAGCCGCCCGATCTCTGGAAACACCATATATTTT. Protein: CASSRPISGNTIYF.

There are a few counts of this clone. This chain joins TRBV4-3 and TRBJ2-7, with D possibly matching TRBD1 (6 bases). Germline V gene data show CDR1 as LGHNA and CDR2 as YSLEER. This CDR3 comprises 15 residues. Trimming took off 0 bases at V and 3 bases at J, with 12 bases between the two ends. The CDR3 spells CASSQDTGQGYEQYF. DNA for the CDR3: TGCGCCAGCAGCCAAGATACGGGACAAGGCTACGAGCAGTACTTC.

The chain combines TRBV10-2 with TRBJ1-1; maybe TRBD1 (6 bases). V was shortened by 11 bases and J by 6 bases, with 19 bases between the two germline ends. The CDR3 loop spans 13 amino acids. Looked up from germline, CDR1 is WSHSY and CDR2 is SAAADI. For the CDR3, the DNA is TGCGCCGTTAGGGGGACTCTCTTCGCTGAAGCTTTCTTT. Its translation: CAVRGTLFAEAFF.

This clone was detected only a few times. This chain uses TRBV13 with TRBJ1-5, with D maybe TRBD1 (6 bases). This CDR3 is 14 amino acids long. The V end was cut by 0 bases, the J end by 8 bases, with 11 bases between. Per the germline V gene, CDR1 is PRHDT and CDR2 is FYEKMQ (reference sequence). This chain's CDR3 is CASSLGQGMKPQHF. In nucleotides, the CDR3 is TGTGCCAGCAGCTTAGGACAGGGTATGAAGCCCCAGCATTTT.